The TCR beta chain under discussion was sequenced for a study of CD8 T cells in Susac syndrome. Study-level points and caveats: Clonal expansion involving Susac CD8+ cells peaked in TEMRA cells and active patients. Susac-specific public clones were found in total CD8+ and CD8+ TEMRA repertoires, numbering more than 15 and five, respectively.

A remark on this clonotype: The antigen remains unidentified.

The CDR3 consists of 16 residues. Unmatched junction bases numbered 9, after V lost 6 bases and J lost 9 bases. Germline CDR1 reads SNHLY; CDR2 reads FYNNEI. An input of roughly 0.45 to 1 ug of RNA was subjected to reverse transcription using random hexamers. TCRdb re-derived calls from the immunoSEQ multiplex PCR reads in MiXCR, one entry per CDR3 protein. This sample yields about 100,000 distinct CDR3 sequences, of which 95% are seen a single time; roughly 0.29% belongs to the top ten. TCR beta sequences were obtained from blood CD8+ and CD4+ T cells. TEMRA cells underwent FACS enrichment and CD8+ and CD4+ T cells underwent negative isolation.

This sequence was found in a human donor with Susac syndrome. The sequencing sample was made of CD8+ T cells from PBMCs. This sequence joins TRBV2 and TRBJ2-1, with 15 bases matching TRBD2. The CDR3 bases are TGTGCCAGCAGCGCCCGCCGGACTAGCGGGGGGGGTGAGCAGTTCTTC. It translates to CASSARRTSGGGEQFF.